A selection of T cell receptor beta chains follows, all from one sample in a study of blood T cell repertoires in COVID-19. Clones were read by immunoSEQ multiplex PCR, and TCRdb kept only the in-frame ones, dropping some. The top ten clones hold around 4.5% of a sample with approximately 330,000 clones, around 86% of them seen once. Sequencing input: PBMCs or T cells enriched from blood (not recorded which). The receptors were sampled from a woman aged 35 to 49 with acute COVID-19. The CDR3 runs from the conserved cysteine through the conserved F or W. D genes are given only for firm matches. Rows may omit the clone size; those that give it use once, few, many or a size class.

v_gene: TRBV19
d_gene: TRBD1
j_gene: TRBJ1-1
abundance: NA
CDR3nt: TGTGCCAGTACGCCCGGACAGGGCCCAGGGAACACTGAAGCTTTCTTT
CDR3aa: CASTPGQGPGNTEAFF

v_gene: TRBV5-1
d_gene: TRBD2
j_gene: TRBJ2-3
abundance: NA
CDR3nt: TGCGCCAGCAGCTCTAAGAGACTAGCGGGGGACCCACTTCGGGGCGCAGATACGCAGTATTTT
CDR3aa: CASSSKRLAGDPLRGADTQYF

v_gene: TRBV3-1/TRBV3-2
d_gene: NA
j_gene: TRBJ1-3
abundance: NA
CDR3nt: TGTGCCAGCAGCCAAGATTCGACAGTCCTCTCCTCTGGAAACACCATATATTTT
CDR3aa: CASSQDSTVLSSGNTIYF

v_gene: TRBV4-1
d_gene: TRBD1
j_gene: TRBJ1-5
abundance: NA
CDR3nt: TGCGCCAGCAGCCAAGAAGGCAGGGGGCGCCCCGAAAGGGGCAATCAGCCCCAGCATTTT
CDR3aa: CASSQEGRGRPERGNQPQHF

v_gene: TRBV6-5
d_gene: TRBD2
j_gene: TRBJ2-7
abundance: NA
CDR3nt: TGTGCCAGCAGACGAGCGGGAGGGCCTTCCCACGAGCAGTACTTC
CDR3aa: CASRRAGGPSHEQYF

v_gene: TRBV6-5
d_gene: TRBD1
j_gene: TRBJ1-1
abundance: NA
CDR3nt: TGTGCCAGCAGGGACAGGGGTACTGAAGCTTTCTTT
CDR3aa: CASRDRGTEAFF

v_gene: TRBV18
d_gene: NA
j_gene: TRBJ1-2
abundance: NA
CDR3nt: TGTGCCAGCTCACCAGGAGAGGACTATGGCTACACCTTC
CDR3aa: CASSPGEDYGYTF

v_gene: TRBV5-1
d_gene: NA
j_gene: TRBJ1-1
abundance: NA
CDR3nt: TGCGCCAGCAGTACAGGGCGGTCGGGCACTGAAGCTTTCTTT
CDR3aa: CASSTGRSGTEAFF

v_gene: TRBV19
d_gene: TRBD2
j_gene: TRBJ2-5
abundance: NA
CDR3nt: TGTGCCAGTAGTTCCTGGACTAGCGGGGGGGGGACCCAGTACTTC
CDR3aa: CASSSWTSGGGTQYF

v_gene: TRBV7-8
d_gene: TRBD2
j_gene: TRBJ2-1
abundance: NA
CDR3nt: TGTGCCAGCAGGACCTTAGTGGCGGGGGGGCGGAATGAGCAGTTCTTC
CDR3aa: CASRTLVAGGRNEQFF

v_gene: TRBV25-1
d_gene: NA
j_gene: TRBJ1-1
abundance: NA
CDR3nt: TGTGCCAGCACCAACCTGGGAGGGGAGGGGAACACTGAAGCTTTCTTT
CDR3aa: CASTNLGGEGNTEAFF

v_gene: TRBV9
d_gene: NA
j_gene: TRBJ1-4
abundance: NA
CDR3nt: TGTGCCAGCAGCGTAGTGTCTAAACTTGGGGGCGTAGGGGCGAATGAAAAACTGTTTTTT
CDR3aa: CASSVVSKLGGVGANEKLFF

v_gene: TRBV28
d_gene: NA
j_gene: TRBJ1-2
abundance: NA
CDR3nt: TGTGCCAGCAGTTCAACAGGGTATAACTATGGCTACACCTTC
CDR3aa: CASSSTGYNYGYTF

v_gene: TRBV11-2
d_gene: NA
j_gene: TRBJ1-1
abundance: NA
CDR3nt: TGTGCCAGCAAGAAGGGCTCCCCGGGGACTGAAGCTTTCTTT
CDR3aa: CASKKGSPGTEAFF

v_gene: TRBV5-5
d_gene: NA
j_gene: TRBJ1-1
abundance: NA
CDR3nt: TGTGCCAGCAGTTCTACAGGAACGGCCACTGAAGCTTTCTTT
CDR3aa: CASSSTGTATEAFF

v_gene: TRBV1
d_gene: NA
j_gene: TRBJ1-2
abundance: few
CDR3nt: TGCACCAGCATGTCGGACCGGGGTTGTGGCTACACCTTC
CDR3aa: CTSMSDRGCGYTF

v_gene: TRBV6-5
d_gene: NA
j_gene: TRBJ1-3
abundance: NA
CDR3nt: TGTGCCAGCAGTCCCGCTGGAAACACCATATATTTT
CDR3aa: CASSPAGNTIYF

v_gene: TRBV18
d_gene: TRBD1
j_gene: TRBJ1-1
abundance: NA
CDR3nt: TGTGCCAGCTCACCCTATTTTCGTGACAGGGGTACTGAAGCTTTCTTT
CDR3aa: CASSPYFRDRGTEAFF

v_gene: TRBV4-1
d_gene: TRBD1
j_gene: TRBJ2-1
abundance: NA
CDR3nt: TGCGCCAGCAGCCAAGCCGGGACAGGGGTTTACAATGAGCAGTTCTTC
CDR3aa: CASSQAGTGVYNEQFF

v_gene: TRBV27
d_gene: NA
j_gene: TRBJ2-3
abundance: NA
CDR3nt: TGTGCCAGCAGTTTCCACGGAGGGGGAGGGACAGATACGCAGTATTTT
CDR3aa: CASSFHGGGGTDTQYF

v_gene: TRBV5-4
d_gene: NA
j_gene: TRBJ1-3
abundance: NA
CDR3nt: TGTGCCAGCAGCTTGGGGGGGACACCTGGAAACACCATATATTTT
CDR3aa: CASSLGGTPGNTIYF

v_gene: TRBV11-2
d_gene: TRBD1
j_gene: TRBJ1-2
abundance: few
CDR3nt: TGTGCCAGCAGTCGACAGGGGAACTATGGCTACACCTTC
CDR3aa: CASSRQGNYGYTF

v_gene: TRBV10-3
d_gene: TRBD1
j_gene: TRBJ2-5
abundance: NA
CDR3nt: TGTGCCATCCAGGACAGGGTCGAGACCCAGTACTTC
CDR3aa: CAIQDRVETQYF

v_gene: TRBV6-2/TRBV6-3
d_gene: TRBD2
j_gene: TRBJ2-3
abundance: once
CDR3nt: TGTGCCAGCAGCCCCTCAGGGCTAGCGGGAAGGACAGATACGCAGTATTTT
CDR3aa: CASSPSGLAGRTDTQYF

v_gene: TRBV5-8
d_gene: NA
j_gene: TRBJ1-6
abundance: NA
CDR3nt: TGTGCGGACTCGGGGGTTTATAATTCACCCCTCCACTTT
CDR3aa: CADSGVYNSPLHF

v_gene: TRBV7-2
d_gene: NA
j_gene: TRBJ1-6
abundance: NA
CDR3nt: TGTGCCAGCAGCTTACGAGCCTATAATTCACCCCTCCACTTT
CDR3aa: CASSLRAYNSPLHF

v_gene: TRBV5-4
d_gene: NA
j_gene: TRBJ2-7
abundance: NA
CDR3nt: TGTGCCAGCAGCTTGGCGCAGGGTATCTACGAGCAGTACTTC
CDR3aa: CASSLAQGIYEQYF

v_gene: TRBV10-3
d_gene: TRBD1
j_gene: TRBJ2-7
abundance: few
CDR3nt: TGTGCCATCGGAGGACAGGGGGCTTACGAGCAGTACTTC
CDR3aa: CAIGGQGAYEQYF

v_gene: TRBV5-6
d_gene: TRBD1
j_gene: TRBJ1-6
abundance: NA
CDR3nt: TGTGCCAGCAGCCCGGGGGACAGGGGAATATCACCCCTCCACTTT
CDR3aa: CASSPGDRGISPLHF